The present T cell receptor beta chain was sequenced within a study of Ad26.COV2.S vaccination and SARS-CoV-2 variants. The CDR3 spans 18 residues. From germline, CDR1 is SGHVS and CDR2 FQNEAQ. V lost 5 bases, J lost 3 bases, and 16 bases stayed unmatched. As to this clone: Its antigen is unidentified.

Measured with immunoSEQ multiplex PCR; TCRdb has only the in-frame clones, and not every one. The sample comprises 350,000 to 450,000 clones, about 91% of which are singletons, and 3% to 4% rests with the top ten. Study outcomes and limitations: Vaccine recipients surpassed placebo recipients in spike-specific TCR breadth. Breadth and depth estimates from TCRs may understate total T cell responses. Substantial breadth was reported for post-vaccination spike-specific CD8+ and CD4+ T cells. Whether participants received vaccine or placebo, their non-spike TCR breadth was similar.

The chain combines TRBV7-8 with TRBJ1-2; TRBD1 agrees at 9 bases. The receptor comes from a human donor who had recovered from COVID-19. The input for sequencing was peripheral blood, taken after recovery from COVID-19. The CDR3 region has the DNA TGTGCCAGCAGCCATCTTCCGGGACAGGGACCATCGGACTATGGCTACACCTTC. Encoded protein: CASSHLPGQGPSDYGYTF.